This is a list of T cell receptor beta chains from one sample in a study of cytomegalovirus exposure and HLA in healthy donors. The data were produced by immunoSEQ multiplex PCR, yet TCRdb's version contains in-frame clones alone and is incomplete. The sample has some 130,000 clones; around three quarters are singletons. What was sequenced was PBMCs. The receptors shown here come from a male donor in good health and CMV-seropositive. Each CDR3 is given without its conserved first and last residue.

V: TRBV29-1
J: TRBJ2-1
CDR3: SVERDRGYNEQF

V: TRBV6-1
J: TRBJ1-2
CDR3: ASSYPGGNGYT

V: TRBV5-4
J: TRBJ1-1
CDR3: ASSFNRLYPTEAF

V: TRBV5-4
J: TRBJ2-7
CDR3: ASSLGTASSYEQY

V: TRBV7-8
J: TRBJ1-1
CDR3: ASSLTQRNTEAF

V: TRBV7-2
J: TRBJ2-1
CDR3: ASSQMAGSYNEQF

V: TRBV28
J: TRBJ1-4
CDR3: ASSFTSGQAIEKLF

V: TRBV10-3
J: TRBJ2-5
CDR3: AISESDLTGLFSETQY

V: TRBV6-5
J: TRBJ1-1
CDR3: ASRAEDRPEAEAF

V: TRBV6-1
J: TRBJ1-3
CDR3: ASSGLHSGNTIY

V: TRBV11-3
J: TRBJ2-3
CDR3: ASSSRGGGGMDTQY

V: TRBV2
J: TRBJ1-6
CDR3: ASGQANNSPLH

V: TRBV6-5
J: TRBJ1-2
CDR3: ASSSYRDSPNGYT

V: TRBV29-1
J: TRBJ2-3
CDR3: SVVPDIPADTQY

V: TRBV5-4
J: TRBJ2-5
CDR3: ASSLGGGFQETQY

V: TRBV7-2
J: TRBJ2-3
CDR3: ASSLAPGAGGFLY

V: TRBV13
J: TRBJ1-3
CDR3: ASSLGAAGNTIY

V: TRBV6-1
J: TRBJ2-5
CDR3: ALTTGVETQY

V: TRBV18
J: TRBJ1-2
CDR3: ASSPLDRASKRGYT

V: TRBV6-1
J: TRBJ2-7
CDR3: ASSGTGSDYEQY

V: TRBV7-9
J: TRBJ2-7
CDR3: SSSLPTSGSGGAYEQY

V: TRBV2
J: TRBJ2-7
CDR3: ASSEGPGLY

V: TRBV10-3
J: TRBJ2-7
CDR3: ATVPSPGGGSYEQY

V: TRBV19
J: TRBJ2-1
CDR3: ASSPRRLSSYNEQF